What follows are 27 T cell receptor beta chains derived from one specimen sequenced in a study of blood T cell repertoires in COVID-19. TCRdb's table, derived via immunoSEQ multiplex PCR, lists solely in-frame clones and lacks some. The table lists more than 45,000 clones, 86% of them singletons, with 2.5% to 3% in the top ten. Sequencing used peripheral blood. Receptors originate from an elderly man with acute or convalescent COVID-19.

The chain uses TRBV4-1 and TRBJ2-1; 16 nucleotides agree with TRBD2. The CDR3 sequence is 19 residues long. CDR1 and CDR2 (germline): MGHRA, YSYEKL. Unmatched junction bases numbered 9, after V lost 4 bases and J lost 3 bases. The CDR3 is CASSRTGTSGGAGYNEQFF. In DNA form, the CDR3 reads TGCGCCAGCAGCCGAACCGGGACTAGCGGGGGGGCTGGCTACAATGAGCAGTTCTTC.

The chain has TRBV27 and TRBJ2-7; the D is unclear. Trimming pared 2 bases from V and 2 bases from J, leaving 13 bases between. Germline CDR1 and CDR2: MNHEY and SMNVEV (reference sequence). This CDR3 region has 15 residues. The CDR3 DNA reads as TGTGCCAGCAGTTTAACCCAACTAACCGCCTACGAGCAGTACTTC. This gives the protein CASSLTQLTAYEQYF.

The chain recombines TRBV6-5 with TRBJ2-5; 11 bases line up with TRBD2. CDR3 length: 13 residues. After removal of 4 bases from V and 5 bases from J, the junction contained 0 bases not matched to a gene. The germline gives CDR1 MNHEY, CDR2 SVGAGI. The CDR3 nucleotides read TGTGCCAGCAGTTGGACTAGCGGGGAGACCCAGTACTTC. Translating gives CASSWTSGETQYF.

CDR3 residues: CASSSDRGSYEQYF. The CDR3 coding sequence is TGTGCCAGCAGCTCAGACAGGGGTTCCTACGAGCAGTACTTC. This chain uses TRBV13 with TRBJ2-7, with 8 bases that match TRBD1. Germline lookup yields CDR1 PRHDT and CDR2 FYEKMQ (reference sequence). V shed 4 bases and J 1 base; nucleotides not matched to a gene: 3. CDR3 length: 14 amino acids.

The chain employs TRBV14 and TRBJ2-1; TRBD1 is a possible D gene (7 bases). The CDR3 covers 16 residues. With 1 base removed from V and 6 bases from J, the gap between germline ends came to 16 bases. Germline CDR1 reads SGHDN; CDR2 reads FVKESK. Here the CDR3 reads CASSQGRDRLSNEQFF. For the CDR3, the DNA is TGTGCCAGCAGCCAAGGGCGGGACAGATTAAGCAATGAGCAGTTCTTC.

The chain combines TRBV19 with TRBJ1-4; 8 positions agree with TRBD1. The length of the CDR3 is 14 residues. V gave up 9 bases and J gave up 4 bases; unmatched junction bases: 7. CDR1 and CDR2 from the germline V gene are LNHDA and SQIVND (reference sequence). DNA of the CDR3: TGTGCCAGCGACCTCGGACAGGGTAATGAAAAACTGTTTTTT. Protein product: CASDLGQGNEKLFF.

The rearrangement links TRBV5-1 to TRBJ1-1, with 9 bases lining up with TRBD1. V dropped 0 bases and J dropped 3; count of bases not matched to a gene: 3. There are 15 residues in the CDR3. Germline V gene sequence: CDR1 SGHRS, CDR2 YFSETQ. The CDR3 spells CASSLETGGYTEAFF. The DNA of the CDR3 is TGCGCCAGCAGCTTGGAAACAGGGGGCTACACTGAAGCTTTCTTT.

The chain links TRBV7-9 to TRBJ2-1, with a tentative D call TRBD2 (6 bases). V lost 8 bases, J lost 4 bases, and 15 bases lay in between. Germline assignment: CDR1 SEHNR and CDR2 FQNEAQ (reference sequence). This CDR3 has 14 residues. The CDR3 loop reads CASQSQRGYNEQFF. The DNA of the CDR3 is TGTGCCAGCCAAAGCCAACGGGGGTACAATGAGCAGTTCTTC. Full variable domain (rest looked up from reference TRBV7-9 and TRBJ2-1): DTGVSQNPRHKITKRGQNVTFRCDPISEHNRLYWYRQTLGQGPEFLTYFQNEAQLEKSRLLSDRFSAERPKGSFSTLEIQRTEQGDSAMYLCASQSQRGYNEQFFGPGTRLTVL.

V gene TRBV6-5 combines with J gene TRBJ2-7, with TRBD2 identical over 7 bases. Germline CDR1 MNHEY, CDR2 SVGAGI. Trimming at V came to 6 bases and at J to 2 bases, leaving 10 bases not matched to a gene. This CDR3 has 15 residues. The CDR3: CASRTSSGPPYEQYF. The CDR3 DNA sequence: TGTGCCAGCAGGACTAGTAGCGGGCCGCCCTACGAGCAGTACTTC.

This clone turned up a few times. V usage is TRBV2 and J usage is TRBJ2-3, with 7 bases fitting TRBD1. V trimming: 5 bases; J trimming: 11 bases; junction bases outside the gene matches: 7. Germline CDR1 and CDR2: SNHLY and FYNNEI. This CDR3 is built from 12 residues. CDR3 in amino acids: CASSLQGLKQYF. In nucleotides, the CDR3 is TGTGCCAGCAGTCTACAGGGGTTAAAGCAGTATTTT.

This clone was observed a single time. This chain uses TRBV24-1 with TRBJ2-1; TRBD1 matches 8 bases. Germline CDR1 KGHDR, CDR2 SFDVKD. There are 16 residues in the CDR3. Trimming removed 1 base from V and 7 bases from J; junction bases left unmatched: 8. CDR3 sequence reads: CATSDLGTGGRNEQFF. For the CDR3, the DNA is TGTGCCACCAGTGATTTAGGAACAGGGGGTAGGAATGAGCAGTTCTTC.

The chain has TRBV29-1 and TRBJ1-5; 9 positions match TRBD1. Germline values: CDR1 SQVTM, CDR2 ANQGSEA. This CDR3 contains 13 residues. V shed 4 bases and J 4 bases; nucleotides not matched to a gene: 2. The CDR3 reads CSVGGQGNQPQHF. The CDR3 DNA is TGCAGCGTTGGGGGACAGGGTAATCAGCCCCAGCATTTT.

As to this clone: One end of the junction does not line up with germline, which may come from a read error. V is TRBV7-7 and J is TRBJ2-3, with 7 bases fitting TRBD1. Germline CDR1 SSHAT, CDR2 FNYEAQ (reference sequence). CDR3 length: 15 residues. CDR3 residues: CASSLDQGGTDTQYF. As DNA, the CDR3 is TGTGCTAGCAGCTTAGATCAGGGGGGCACAGATACGCAGTATTTT.

This chain connects TRBV7-2 to TRBJ1-2, with 7 bases fitting TRBD1. Per germline, CDR1 SGHTA and CDR2 FQGNSA. The CDR3 spans 15 residues. Trimming cost V 4 bases and J 4 bases; bases outside gene matches: 9. The chain's CDR3 is CASSSRDRDFYGYTF. Written as DNA, the CDR3 is TGTGCCAGCAGCTCCCGGGACAGAGACTTCTATGGCTACACCTTC.

V gene TRBV7-2 combines with J gene TRBJ2-1; D remains ambiguous. The germline V and J ends were trimmed by 7 bases and 8 bases, with 21 bases remaining between them. The CDR3 has 15 residues. The germline V gene encodes CDR1 SGHTA and CDR2 FQGNSA. The CDR3 sequence is CASIPHPTRQDEQFF. The CDR3 DNA sequence: TGTGCCAGCATCCCCCATCCGACGAGGCAAGATGAGCAGTTCTTC.

The chain couples TRBV9 to TRBJ1-6; a weak D match, TRBD1 (6 bases). Trimming shortened V by 4 bases and J by 11 bases, and 28 bases separated the two germline ends. Germline V lookup: CDR1 SGDLS, CDR2 YYNGEE. This CDR3 region has 18 residues. The DNA for the CDR3 is TGTGCCAGCAGCCCTTCTGTCCAGGGGTACGACCGCGTTGCACCCCTCCACTTT. This translates into CASSPSVQGYDRVAPLHF.

V and J are TRBV5-1 and TRBJ2-1, with D uncertain. Germline values: CDR1 SGHRS, CDR2 YFSETQ. The CDR3 loop spans 15 amino acids. V lost 6 bases and J lost 0, with 13 bases in between. CDR3 sequence reads: CASTQSDSSYNEQFF. The CDR3, as DNA: TGCGCCAGCACACAGAGTGATTCCTCCTACAATGAGCAGTTCTTC. Full variable domain (remainder filled in from reference TRBV5-1 and TRBJ2-1): KAGVTQTPRYLIKTRGQQVTLSCSPISGHRSVSWYQQTPGQGLQFLFEYFSETQRNKGNFPGRFSGRQFSNSRSEMNVSTLELGDSALYLCASTQSDSSYNEQFFGPGTRLTVL.

This clone occurred once. The CDR3 DNA follows: TGTGCCAGCAGCTTAGGGTTAGCCGAGACCCAGTACTTC. This encodes CASSLGLAETQYF. This sequence joins TRBV7-9 and TRBJ2-5; D uncertain. Trimming took 1 base from V and 5 from J, leaving 8 bases between them. The V gene's germline CDR1 is SEHNR and CDR2 FQNEAQ (reference sequence). This CDR3 has 13 amino acids.

V gene TRBV6-5 combines with J gene TRBJ2-1; 8 bases are shared with TRBD1. Trimming removed 6 bases from V and 1 base from J; junction bases left unmatched: 5. The CDR3 covers 15 residues. CDR1 MNHEY and CDR2 SVGAGI come from the germline V gene. In nucleotides, the CDR3 is TGTGCCAGCAGGAAACGACAGGGGTCCTACAATGAGCAGTTCTTC. It translates to CASRKRQGSYNEQFF.

This chain connects TRBV11-2 to TRBJ1-1, with D perhaps matching TRBD1 (6 bases). CDR1 SGHAT and CDR2 FQNNGV come from the germline V gene. The length of the CDR3 is 18 residues. With 5 bases removed from V and 0 bases from J, the gap between germline ends came to 22 bases. For the CDR3, the DNA is TGTGCCAGCAGCCCAGCCGACAGGACCCTATTGGTGAACACTGAAGCTTTCTTT. Its translation is CASSPADRTLLVNTEAFF.

The chain has TRBV6-5 and TRBJ2-5; D is undetermined. Trimming cost V 3 bases and J 3 bases, with 14 bases left between them. The germline V gene encodes CDR1 MNHEY and CDR2 SVGAGI. The CDR3 consists of 15 residues. CDR3 residues: CASSYVPNQKETQYF. As DNA, the CDR3 is TGTGCCAGCAGTTATGTCCCAAACCAGAAAGAGACCCAGTACTTC.

This chain joins TRBV21-1 and TRBJ2-5; the table names TRBD2, a call not compared with the DNA. TRBV21-1 is annotated as a pseudogene. CDR3 length: 20 amino acids. CDR3 coding DNA: TGTGCCAGCAGCAAAGCCCACCCCCCTGGACTAGCGGGGGCAGATGAGACCCAGTACTTC. It yields the protein CASSKAHPPGLAGADETQYF.

The CDR3 reads CASSPGLLPRPSTDTQYF. The CDR3 DNA follows: TGCGCCAGCAGCCCCGGACTACTACCGCGTCCTAGCACAGATACGCAGTATTTT. V gene TRBV5-1 combines with J gene TRBJ2-3; the D gene is possibly TRBD2 (6 bases). Trimming shortened V by 4 bases and J by 0 bases, and 21 bases separated the two germline ends. This CDR3 spans 18 amino acids. Germline V gene data show CDR1 as SGHRS and CDR2 as YFSETQ.

This clone occurred once. The chain recombines TRBV7-6 with TRBJ2-7; 7 positions agree with TRBD1. Unmatched junction bases numbered 5, after V lost 5 bases and J lost 1 base. This CDR3 is 14 amino acids long. The germline CDR1 and CDR2 sequences are SGHVS and FNYEAQ. In DNA form, the CDR3 reads TGTGCCAGCAGCCTCCAGGGGGTTTCCTACGAGCAGTACTTC. Translation: CASSLQGVSYEQYF.

This chain links TRBV19 with TRBJ1-4; possibly TRBD1 for D (6 bases). The CDR3 is 15 residues long. Germline CDR1 is LNHDA and CDR2 is SQIVND (reference sequence). V was cut by 6 bases and J by 3 bases, with 14 bases left in between. The CDR3: CASRGRGFSNEKLFF. The CDR3 region has the DNA TGTGCCAGTAGGGGCAGGGGCTTTTCTAATGAAAAACTGTTTTTT.

This clone was seen just once. The J gene is TRBJ1-1, the V gene TRBV4-3, with D unclear. Germline CDR1 is LGHNA and CDR2 is YSLEER. The CDR3 is made up of 14 amino acids. V was shortened by 2 bases and J by 5 bases, with 12 bases between the two germline ends. CDR3 sequence (DNA): TGCGCCAGCAGCCAAAGTCTGGGAGGAACTGAAGCTTTCTTT. Translated, it gives CASSQSLGGTEAFF.

Only one count was recorded for this clone. This chain's CDR3 is CASSYGQQVSYEQYF. CDR3 nucleotide sequence: TGTGCCAGCAGTTACGGGCAGCAGGTCTCCTACGAGCAGTACTTC. The chain recombines TRBV6-5 with TRBJ2-7; D not resolved. Trimming removed 2 bases at V and 0 bases at J, with 11 bases between. The CDR3 contains 15 residues. The germline V gene has CDR1 MNHEY and CDR2 SVGAGI.